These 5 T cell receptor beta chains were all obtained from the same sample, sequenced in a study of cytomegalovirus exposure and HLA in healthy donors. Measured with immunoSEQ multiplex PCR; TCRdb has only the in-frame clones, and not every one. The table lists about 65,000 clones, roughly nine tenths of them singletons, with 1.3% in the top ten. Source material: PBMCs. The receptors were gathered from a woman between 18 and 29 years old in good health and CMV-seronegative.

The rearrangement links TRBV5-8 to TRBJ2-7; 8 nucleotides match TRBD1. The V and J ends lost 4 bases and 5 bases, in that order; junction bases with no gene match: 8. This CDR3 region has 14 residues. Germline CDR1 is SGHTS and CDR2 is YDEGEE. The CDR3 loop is CASSPGGGLDEQYF. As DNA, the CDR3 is TGTGCCAGCAGCCCAGGGGGCGGCCTCGACGAGCAGTACTTC.

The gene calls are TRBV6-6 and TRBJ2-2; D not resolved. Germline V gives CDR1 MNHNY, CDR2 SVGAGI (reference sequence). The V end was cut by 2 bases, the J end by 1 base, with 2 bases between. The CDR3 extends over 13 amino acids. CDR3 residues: CASSYLNTGELFF. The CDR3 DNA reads TGTGCCAGCAGTTACCTGAACACCGGGGAGCTGTTTTTT.

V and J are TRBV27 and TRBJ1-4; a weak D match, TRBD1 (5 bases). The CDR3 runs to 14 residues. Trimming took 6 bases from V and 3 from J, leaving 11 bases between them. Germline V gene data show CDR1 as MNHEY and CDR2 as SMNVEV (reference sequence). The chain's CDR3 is CASRPGLANEKLFF. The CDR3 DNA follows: TGTGCCAGCAGGCCAGGGCTGGCTAATGAAAAACTGTTTTTT.

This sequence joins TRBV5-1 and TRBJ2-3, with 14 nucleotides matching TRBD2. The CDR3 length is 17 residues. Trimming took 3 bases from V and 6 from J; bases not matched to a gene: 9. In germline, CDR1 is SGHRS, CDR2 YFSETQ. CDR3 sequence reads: CASSSSWTSGGSDTQYF. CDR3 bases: TGCGCCAGCAGCTCTTCCTGGACTAGCGGGGGGAGTGATACGCAGTATTTT.

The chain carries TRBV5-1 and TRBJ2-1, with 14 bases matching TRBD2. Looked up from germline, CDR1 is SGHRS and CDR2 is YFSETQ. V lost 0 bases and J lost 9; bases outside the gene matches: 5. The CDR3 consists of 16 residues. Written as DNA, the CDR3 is TGCGCCAGCAGCTTGGAGTGGACTAGCGGGAGGAGTGAGCAGTTCTTC. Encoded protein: CASSLEWTSGRSEQFF.